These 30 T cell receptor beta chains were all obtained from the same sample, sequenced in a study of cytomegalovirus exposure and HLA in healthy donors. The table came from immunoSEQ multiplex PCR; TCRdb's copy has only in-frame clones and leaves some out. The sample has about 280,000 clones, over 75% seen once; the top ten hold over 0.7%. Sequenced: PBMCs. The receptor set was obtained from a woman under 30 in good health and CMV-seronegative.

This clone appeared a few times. In DNA, the CDR3 is TGTGCCTGGAGTGTACAGGATCAGCCCCAGCATTTT. Its protein product is CAWSVQDQPQHF. The rearrangement links TRBV30 to TRBJ1-5; TRBD1 is a possible D gene (5 bases). The CDR3 is 12 amino acids. The germline gives CDR1 GTSNPN, CDR2 SVGIG (reference sequence). V lost 0 bases and J lost 5, with 5 bases in between.

Written as DNA, the CDR3 is TGCGCCAGCAGTTCGAGCGGGAGGGCCTACGACTCCTACGAGCAGTACTTC. Translation: CASSSSGRAYDSYEQYF. This chain joins TRBV5-1 and TRBJ2-7; TRBD2 agrees at 10 bases. Germline V gene data show CDR1 as SGHRS and CDR2 as YFSETQ. J was trimmed by 0 bases and V by 5 bases; bases with no gene match: 11. The CDR3 is 17 residues long.

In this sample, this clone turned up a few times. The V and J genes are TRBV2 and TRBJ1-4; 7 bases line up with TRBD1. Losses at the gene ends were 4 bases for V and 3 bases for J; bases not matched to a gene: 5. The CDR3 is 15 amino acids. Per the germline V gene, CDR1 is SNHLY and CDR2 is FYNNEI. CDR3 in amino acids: CASSGHRGSNEKLFF. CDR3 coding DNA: TGTGCCAGCAGTGGCCACAGGGGATCTAATGAAAAACTGTTTTTT.

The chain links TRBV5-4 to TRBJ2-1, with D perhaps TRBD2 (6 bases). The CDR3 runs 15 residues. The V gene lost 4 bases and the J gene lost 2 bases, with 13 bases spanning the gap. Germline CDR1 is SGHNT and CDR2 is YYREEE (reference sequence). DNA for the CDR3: TGTGCCAGCAGCCGGACCTGGGGGGCCTACAATGAGCAGTTCTTC. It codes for CASSRTWGAYNEQFF.

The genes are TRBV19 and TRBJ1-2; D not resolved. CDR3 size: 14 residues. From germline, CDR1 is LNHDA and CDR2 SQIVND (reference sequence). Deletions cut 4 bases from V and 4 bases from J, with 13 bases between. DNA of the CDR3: TGTGCCAGTAGTAGCCCCCCTCCGGGCTATGGCTACACCTTC. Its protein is CASSSPPPGYGYTF.

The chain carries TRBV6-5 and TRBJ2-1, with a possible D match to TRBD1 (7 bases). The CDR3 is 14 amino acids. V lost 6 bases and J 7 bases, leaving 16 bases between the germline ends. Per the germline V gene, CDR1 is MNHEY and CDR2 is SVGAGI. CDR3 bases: TGTGCCAGCAGCCGCGGGACAGACAAAAATGAGCAGTTCTTC. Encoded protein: CASSRGTDKNEQFF.

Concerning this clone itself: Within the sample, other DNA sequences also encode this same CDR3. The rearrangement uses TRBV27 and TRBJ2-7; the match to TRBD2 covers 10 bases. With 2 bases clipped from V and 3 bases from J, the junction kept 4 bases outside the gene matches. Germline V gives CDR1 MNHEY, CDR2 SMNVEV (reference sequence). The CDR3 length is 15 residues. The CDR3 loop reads CASSLTSSGGYEQYF. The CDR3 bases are TGTGCCAGCAGTTTAACATCTAGCGGGGGCTACGAGCAGTACTTC.

The CDR3 coding sequence is TGTGCCAGCAGTTTGTCGCGGGAGGGCCCCGAGCAGTACTTC. Translating gives CASSLSREGPEQYF. The rearrangement uses TRBV27 and TRBJ2-7; 9 nucleotides align to TRBD2. CDR3 length equals 14 residues. CDR1 and CDR2 (germline): MNHEY, SMNVEV (reference sequence). V gave up 3 bases and J gave up 6 bases; unmatched junction bases: 6.

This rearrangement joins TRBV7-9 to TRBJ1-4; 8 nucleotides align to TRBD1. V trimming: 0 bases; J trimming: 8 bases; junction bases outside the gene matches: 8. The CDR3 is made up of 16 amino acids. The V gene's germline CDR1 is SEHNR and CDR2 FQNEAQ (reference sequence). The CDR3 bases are TGTGCCAGCAGCTTAGCCCCCAGGGGGCCGGAGGAAAAACTGTTTTTT. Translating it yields CASSLAPRGPEEKLFF.

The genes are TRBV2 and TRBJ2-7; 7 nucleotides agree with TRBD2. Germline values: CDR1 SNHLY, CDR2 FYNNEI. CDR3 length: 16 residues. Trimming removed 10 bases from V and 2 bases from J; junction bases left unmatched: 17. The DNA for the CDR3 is TGTGCCACCCTCGGATCGGTTGTCGGGAGGCCCTACGAGCAGTACTTC. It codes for CATLGSVVGRPYEQYF.

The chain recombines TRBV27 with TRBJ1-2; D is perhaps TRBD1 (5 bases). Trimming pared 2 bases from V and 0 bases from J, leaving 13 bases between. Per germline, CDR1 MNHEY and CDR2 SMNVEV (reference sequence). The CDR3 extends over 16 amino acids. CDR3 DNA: TGTGCCAGCAGTTTACGGGGGGACTACTCTAACTATGGCTACACCTTC. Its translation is CASSLRGDYSNYGYTF.

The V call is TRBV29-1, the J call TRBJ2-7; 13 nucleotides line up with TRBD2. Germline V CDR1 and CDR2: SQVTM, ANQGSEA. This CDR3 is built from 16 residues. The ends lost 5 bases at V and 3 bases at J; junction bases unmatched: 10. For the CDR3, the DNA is TGCAGCGTTACGGCTGGACTAGCGGGAGCCTACTACGAGCAGTACTTC. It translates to CSVTAGLAGAYYEQYF.

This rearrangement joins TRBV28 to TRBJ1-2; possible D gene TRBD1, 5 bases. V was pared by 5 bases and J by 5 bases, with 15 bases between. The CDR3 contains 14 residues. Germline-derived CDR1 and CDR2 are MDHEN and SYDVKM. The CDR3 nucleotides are TGTGCCAGCAGTCAGGGATGGGTGGGATATGGCTACACCTTC. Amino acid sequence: CASSQGWVGYGYTF.

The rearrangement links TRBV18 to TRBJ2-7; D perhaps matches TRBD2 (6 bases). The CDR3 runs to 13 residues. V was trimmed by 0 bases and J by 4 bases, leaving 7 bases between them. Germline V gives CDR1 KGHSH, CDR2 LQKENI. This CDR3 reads CASSPPGLYEQYF. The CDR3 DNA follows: TGTGCCAGCTCACCACCCGGACTATACGAGCAGTACTTC.

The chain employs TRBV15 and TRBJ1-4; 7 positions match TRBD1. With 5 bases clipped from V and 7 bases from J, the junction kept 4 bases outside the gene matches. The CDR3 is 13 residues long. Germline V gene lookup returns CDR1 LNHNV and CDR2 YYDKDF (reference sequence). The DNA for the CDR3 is TGTGCCACCAGCCTAGACAGGGTTGAAAAACTGTTTTTT. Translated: CATSLDRVEKLFF.

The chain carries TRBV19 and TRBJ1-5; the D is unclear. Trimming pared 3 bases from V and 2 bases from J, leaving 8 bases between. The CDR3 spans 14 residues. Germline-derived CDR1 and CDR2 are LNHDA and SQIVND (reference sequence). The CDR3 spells CASSMGRRNQPQHF. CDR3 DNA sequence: TGTGCCAGTAGTATGGGCAGGCGCAATCAGCCCCAGCATTTT.

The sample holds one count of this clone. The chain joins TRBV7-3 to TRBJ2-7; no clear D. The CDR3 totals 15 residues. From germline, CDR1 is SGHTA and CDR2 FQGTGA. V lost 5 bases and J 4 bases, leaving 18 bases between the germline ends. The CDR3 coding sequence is TGTGCCAGCAGCACGAATCCGCGGAGAAAATACGAGCAGTACTTC. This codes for CASSTNPRRKYEQYF.

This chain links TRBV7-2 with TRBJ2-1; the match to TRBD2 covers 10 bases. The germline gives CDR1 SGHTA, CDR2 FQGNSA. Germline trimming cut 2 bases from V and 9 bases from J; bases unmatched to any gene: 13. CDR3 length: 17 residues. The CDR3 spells CASSLTRLAGVPGEQFF. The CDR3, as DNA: TGTGCCAGCAGCTTAACTCGGCTAGCGGGAGTTCCCGGTGAGCAGTTCTTC.

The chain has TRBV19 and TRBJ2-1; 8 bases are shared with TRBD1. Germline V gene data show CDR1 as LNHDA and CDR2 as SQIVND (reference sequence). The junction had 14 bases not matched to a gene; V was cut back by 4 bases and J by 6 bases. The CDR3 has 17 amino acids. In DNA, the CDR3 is TGTGCCAGTAGTAGAAGAGGACAGGGCGGACTATCCAATGAGCAGTTCTTC. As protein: CASSRRGQGGLSNEQFF.

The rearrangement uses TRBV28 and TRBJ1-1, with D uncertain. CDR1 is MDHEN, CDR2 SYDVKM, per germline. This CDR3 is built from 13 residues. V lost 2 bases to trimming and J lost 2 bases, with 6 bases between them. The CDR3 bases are TGTGCCAGCAGTTTAGCGAGAAACACTGAAGCTTTCTTT. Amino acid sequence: CASSLARNTEAFF.

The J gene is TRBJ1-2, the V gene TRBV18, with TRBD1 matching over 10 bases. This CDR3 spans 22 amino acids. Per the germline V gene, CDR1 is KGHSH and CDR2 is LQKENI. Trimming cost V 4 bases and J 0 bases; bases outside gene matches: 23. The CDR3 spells CASSLRWRQGAWESPANYGYTF. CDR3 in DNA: TGTGCCAGCTCACTCAGATGGAGACAGGGGGCGTGGGAGTCCCCGGCTAACTATGGCTACACCTTC.

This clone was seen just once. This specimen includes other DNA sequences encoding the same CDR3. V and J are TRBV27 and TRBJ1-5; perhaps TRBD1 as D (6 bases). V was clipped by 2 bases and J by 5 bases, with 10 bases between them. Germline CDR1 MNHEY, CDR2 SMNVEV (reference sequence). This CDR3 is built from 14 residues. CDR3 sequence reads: CASSLRGGDQPQHF. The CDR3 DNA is TGTGCCAGCAGTTTAAGGGGGGGGGATCAGCCCCAGCATTTT.

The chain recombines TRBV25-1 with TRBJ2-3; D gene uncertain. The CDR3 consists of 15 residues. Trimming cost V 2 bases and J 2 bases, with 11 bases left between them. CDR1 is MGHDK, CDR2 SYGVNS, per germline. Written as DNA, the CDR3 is TGTGCCAGCAGTGAAAGCGAACACCCCACAGATACGCAGTATTTT. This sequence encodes CASSESEHPTDTQYF. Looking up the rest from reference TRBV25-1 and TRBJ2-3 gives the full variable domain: EADIYQTPRYLVIGTGKKITLECSQTMGHDKMYWYQQDPGMELHLIHYSYGVNSTEKGDLSSESTVSRIRTEHFPLTLESARPSHTSQYLCASSESEHPTDTQYFGPGTRLTVL.

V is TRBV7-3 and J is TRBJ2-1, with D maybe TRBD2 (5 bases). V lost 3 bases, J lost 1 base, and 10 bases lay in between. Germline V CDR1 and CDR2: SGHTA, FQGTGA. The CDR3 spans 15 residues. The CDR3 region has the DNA TGTGCCAGCAGCTTGGGAGCCAGTTCCTACAATGAGCAGTTCTTC. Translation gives CASSLGASSYNEQFF.

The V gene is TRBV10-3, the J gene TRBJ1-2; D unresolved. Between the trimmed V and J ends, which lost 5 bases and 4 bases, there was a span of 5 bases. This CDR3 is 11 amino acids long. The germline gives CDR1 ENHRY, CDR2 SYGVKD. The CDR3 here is CAISTGYGYTF. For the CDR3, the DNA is TGTGCCATCAGTACCGGCTATGGCTACACCTTC.

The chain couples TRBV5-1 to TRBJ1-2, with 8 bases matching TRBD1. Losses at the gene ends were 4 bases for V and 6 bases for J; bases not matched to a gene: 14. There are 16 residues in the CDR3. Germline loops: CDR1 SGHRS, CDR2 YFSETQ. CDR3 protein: CASSPRARDRGHGYTF. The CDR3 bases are TGCGCCAGCAGCCCAAGGGCGCGCGACAGGGGACATGGCTACACCTTC.

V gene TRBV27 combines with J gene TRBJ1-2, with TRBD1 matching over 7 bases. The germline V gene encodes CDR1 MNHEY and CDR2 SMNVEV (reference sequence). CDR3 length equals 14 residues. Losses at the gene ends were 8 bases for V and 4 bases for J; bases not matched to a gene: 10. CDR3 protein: CASARGINLYGYTF. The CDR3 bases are TGTGCCAGCGCCAGGGGGATTAACCTCTATGGCTACACCTTC.

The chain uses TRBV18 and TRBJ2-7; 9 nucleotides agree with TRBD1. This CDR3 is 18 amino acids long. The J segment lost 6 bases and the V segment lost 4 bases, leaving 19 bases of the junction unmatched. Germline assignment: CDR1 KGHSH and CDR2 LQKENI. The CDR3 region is CASSQIVPGQGSVAEQYF. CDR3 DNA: TGTGCCAGCTCACAAATTGTCCCGGGACAGGGTTCAGTGGCCGAGCAGTACTTC. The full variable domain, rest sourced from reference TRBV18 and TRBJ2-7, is NAGVMQNPRHLVRRRGQEARLRCSPMKGHSHVYWYRQLPEEGLKFMVYLQKENIIDESGMPKERFSAEFPKEGPSILRIQQVVRGDSAAYFCASSQIVPGQGSVAEQYFGPGTRLTVT.

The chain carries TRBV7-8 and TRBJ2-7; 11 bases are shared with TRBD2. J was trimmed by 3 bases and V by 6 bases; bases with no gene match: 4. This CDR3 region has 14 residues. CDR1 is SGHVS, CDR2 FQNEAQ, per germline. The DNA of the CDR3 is TGTGCCAGCAGTTCACTAGCGGGAGTCTACGAGCAGTACTTC. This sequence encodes CASSSLAGVYEQYF. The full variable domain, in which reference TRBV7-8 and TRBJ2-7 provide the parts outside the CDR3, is GAGVSQSPRYKVAKRGQDVALRCDPISGHVSLFWYQQALGQGPEFLTYFQNEAQLDKSGLPSDRFFAERPEGSVSTLKIQRTQQEDSAVYLCASSSLAGVYEQYFGPGTRLTVT.

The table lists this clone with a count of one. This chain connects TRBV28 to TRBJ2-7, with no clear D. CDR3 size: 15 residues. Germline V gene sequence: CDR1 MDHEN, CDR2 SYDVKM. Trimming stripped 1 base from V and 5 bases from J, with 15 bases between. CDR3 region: CASSLSQPSADEQYF. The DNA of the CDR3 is TGTGCCAGCAGTTTATCCCAACCTAGTGCCGACGAGCAGTACTTC. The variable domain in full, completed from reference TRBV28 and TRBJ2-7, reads DVKVTQSSRYLVKRTGEKVFLECVQDMDHENMFWYRQDPGLGLRLIYFSYDVKMKEKGDIPEGYSVSREKKERFSLILESASTNQTSMYLCASSLSQPSADEQYFGPGTRLTVT.